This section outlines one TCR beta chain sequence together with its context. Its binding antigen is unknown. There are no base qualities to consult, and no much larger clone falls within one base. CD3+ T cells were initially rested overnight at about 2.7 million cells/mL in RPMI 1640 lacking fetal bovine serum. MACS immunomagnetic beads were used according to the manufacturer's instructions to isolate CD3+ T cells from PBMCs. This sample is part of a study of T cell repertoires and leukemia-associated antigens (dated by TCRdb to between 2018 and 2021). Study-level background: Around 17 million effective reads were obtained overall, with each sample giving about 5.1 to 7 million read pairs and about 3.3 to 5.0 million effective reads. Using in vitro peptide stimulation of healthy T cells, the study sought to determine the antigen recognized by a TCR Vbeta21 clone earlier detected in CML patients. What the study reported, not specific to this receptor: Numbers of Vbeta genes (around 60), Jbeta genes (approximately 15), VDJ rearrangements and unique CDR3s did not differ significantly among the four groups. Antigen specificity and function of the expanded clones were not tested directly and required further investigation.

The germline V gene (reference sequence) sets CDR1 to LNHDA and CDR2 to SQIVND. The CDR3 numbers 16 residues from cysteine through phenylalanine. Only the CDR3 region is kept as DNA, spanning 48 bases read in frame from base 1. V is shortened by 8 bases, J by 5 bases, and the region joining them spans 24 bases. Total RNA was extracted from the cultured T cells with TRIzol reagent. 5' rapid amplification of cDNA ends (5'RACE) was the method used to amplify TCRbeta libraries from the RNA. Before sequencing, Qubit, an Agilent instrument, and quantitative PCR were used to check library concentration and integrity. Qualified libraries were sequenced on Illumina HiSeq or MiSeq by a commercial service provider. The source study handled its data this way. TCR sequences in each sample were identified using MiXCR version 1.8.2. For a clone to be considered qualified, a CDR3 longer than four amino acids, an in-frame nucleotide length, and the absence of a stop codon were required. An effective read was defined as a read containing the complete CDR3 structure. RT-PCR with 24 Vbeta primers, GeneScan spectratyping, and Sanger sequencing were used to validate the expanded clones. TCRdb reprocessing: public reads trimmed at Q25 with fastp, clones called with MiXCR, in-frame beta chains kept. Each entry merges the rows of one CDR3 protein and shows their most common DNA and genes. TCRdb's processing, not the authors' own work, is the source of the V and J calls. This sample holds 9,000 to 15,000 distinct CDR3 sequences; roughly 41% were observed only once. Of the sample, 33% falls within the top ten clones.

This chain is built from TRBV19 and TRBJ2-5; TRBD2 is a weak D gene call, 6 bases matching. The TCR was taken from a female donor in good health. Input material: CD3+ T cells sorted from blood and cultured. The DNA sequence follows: TGTGCCAGTGGTCCTCTGGGAGGAAGCTTGTTGGAGACCCAGTACTTC. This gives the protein CASGPLGGSLLETQYF. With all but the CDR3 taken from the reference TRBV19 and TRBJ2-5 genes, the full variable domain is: DGGITQSPKYLFRKEGQNVTLSCEQNLNHDAMYWYRQDPGQGLRLIYYSQIVNDFQKGDIAEGYSVSREKKESFPLTVTSAQKNPTAFYLCASGPLGGSLLETQYFGPGTRLLVL.